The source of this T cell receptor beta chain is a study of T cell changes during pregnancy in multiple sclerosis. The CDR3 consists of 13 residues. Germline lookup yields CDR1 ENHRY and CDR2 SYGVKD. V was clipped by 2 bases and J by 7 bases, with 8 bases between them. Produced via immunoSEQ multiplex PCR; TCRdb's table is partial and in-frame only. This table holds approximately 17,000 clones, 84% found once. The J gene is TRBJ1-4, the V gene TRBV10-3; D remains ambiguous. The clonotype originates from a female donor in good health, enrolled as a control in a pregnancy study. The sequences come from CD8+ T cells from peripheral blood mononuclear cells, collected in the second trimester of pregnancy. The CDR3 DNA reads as TGTGCCATCAGTGAGAAACGGGTTGAAAAACTGTTTTTT. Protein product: CAISEKRVEKLFF.